This T cell receptor (beta chain) was retrieved from a study of blood T cell repertoires in COVID-19. Using immunoSEQ multiplex PCR, the repertoire was profiled, and TCRdb retains in-frame clones only, with some absent. The sample lists about 280,000 clones, over 75% occurring once. Germline V gives CDR1 SGHTA, CDR2 FQGNSA. V dropped 4 bases and J dropped 6; count of bases not matched to a gene: 7. CDR3 size: 16 residues. This clonotype originated in a woman aged 25 to 45 who had recovered from COVID-19. The sequenced sample was PBMCs or T cells enriched from blood (not recorded which). The gene calls are TRBV7-2 and TRBJ1-5, with 12 bases that match TRBD1. The chain's CDR3 is CASSSTGTGGGQPQHF. CDR3 bases: TGTGCCAGCAGCTCCACCGGGACAGGGGGCGGTCAGCCCCAGCATTTT.